This T cell receptor (beta chain) is drawn from a study of OX40 agonist ivuxolimab in advanced cancers. For the study at large: Past anti-PD-1, anti-PD-L1 or anti-CTLA-4 therapy was accepted, and 30% to 50% had received some.

Profiled with immunoSEQ multiplex PCR; TCRdb holds only in-frame clones, not every one. The sample has fewer than 95,000 clones, 90% seen once. The CDR3 covers 12 residues. Germline CDR1 reads MNHNY; CDR2 reads SVGAGI (reference sequence). V was clipped by 0 bases and J by 7 bases, with 6 bases between them. The sequence was obtained from an adult with an advanced solid tumor such as melanoma, head and neck, liver or kidney cancer. Sequencing used CD4+ or CD8+ T cells sorted from blood, obtained in a trial of the OX40 agonist ivuxolimab. The J gene is TRBJ1-2, the V gene TRBV6-6; no definite D call. In nucleotides, the CDR3 is TGTGCCAGCAGTTACTCGGGCATTGGCTACACCTTC. Its protein product is CASSYSGIGYTF.